Listed below are T cell receptor beta chains from one sample, sequenced in a study of long-term antiretroviral therapy in people with HIV. The assay was immunoSEQ multiplex PCR, and TCRdb's table has in-frame clones only and misses some. The sample records 25,000 to 30,000 clones, roughly 80% being singletons. The starting material was unsorted PBMCs, obtained 0.8 years before starting antiretroviral therapy. These receptors originate from a man aged 18 to 30 with HIV. The CDR3 runs from the conserved cysteine through the conserved F or W. The order of the fields is V gene, J gene, clone size, D gene, CDR3 protein, CDR3 DNA. The D gene is left open where the match is weak. The listing skips clone size in some rows; elsewhere it reads once, few, many or a size class.

TRBV7-9	TRBJ2-3	medium-sized	NA	CASSFRGSRSTDTQYF	TGTGCCAGCAGCTTCAGGGGTAGCAGGAGCACAGATACGCAGTATTTT
TRBV6-6	TRBJ2-6	NA	NA	CASRYIPSGANVLTF	TGTGCCAGCAGGTATATCCCCTCTGGGGCCAACGTCCTGACTTTC
TRBV5-4	TRBJ2-3	once	TRBD1	CASSLGGGDADTQYF	TGTGCCAGCAGCTTGGGAGGGGGCGACGCAGATACGCAGTATTTT
TRBV28	TRBJ2-7	NA	TRBD2	CASSHLAGEQYF	TGTGCCAGCAGCCATCTAGCGGGTGAGCAGTACTTC
TRBV6-5	TRBJ1-2	NA	NA	CASKQPRQDYGYTF	TGTGCCAGCAAACAGCCAAGGCAGGACTATGGCTACACCTTC
TRBV25-1	TRBJ1-4	NA	TRBD1	CASSEIDRGGEKLFF	TGTGCCAGCAGTGAAATAGACAGGGGAGGTGAAAAACTGTTTTTT
TRBV7-8	TRBJ2-7	NA	NA	CASSPEGRGTYEQYF	TGTGCCAGCAGCCCCGAGGGGAGGGGGACCTACGAGCAGTACTTC
TRBV4-2	TRBJ2-7	NA	TRBD1	CASSLMTGNHEQYF	TGTGCCAGCAGCCTAATGACAGGGAACCACGAGCAGTACTTC
TRBV4-1	TRBJ2-7	NA	NA	CASSTLGISSYEQYF	TGCGCCAGCAGCACCCTAGGGATATCTTCCTACGAGCAGTACTTC
TRBV9	TRBJ2-1	NA	TRBD1	CASSVGQGNEQFF	TGTGCCAGCAGCGTAGGACAGGGCAATGAGCAGTTCTTC
TRBV2	TRBJ1-5	NA	NA	CASCSSYNQPQHF	TGTGCCAGCTGCTCCAGCTACAATCAGCCCCAGCATTTT
TRBV7-9	TRBJ2-3	NA	NA	CASSGGGDTQYF	TGTGCCAGCAGCGGAGGGGGGGATACGCAGTATTTT
TRBV7-3	TRBJ2-7	NA	NA	CASSSNPSYEQYF	TGTGCCAGCAGCTCTAACCCCTCCTACGAGCAGTACTTC
TRBV6-1	TRBJ2-7	NA	NA	CASSPPGSSYEQYF	TGTGCCAGCAGCCCGCCGGGATCTAGCTACGAGCAGTACTTC
TRBV13	TRBJ1-1	NA	NA	CASSLPPWSVPLGPNTEAFF	TGTGCCAGCAGCTTACCCCCATGGTCGGTCCCCCTGGGACCTAACACTGAAGCTTTCTTT
TRBV5-5	TRBJ2-3	NA	NA	CASSSRTATVGDTQYF	TGTGCCAGCAGCTCGAGAACTGCAACGGTCGGAGATACGCAGTATTTT
TRBV7-9	TRBJ2-2	NA	NA	CASSPLNGDTGELFF	TGTGCCAGCAGCCCCCTGAACGGGGACACCGGGGAGCTGTTTTTT
TRBV30	TRBJ2-7	NA	NA	CAWSNNRVPYEQYF	TGTGCCTGGAGTAACAACAGGGTCCCCTACGAGCAGTACTTC
TRBV30	TRBJ1-2	NA	NA	CAWGRASNGYTF	TGTGCCTGGGGCAGGGCCTCCAATGGCTACACCTTC
TRBV11-3	TRBJ2-1	NA	NA	CASSPRGGRKGVYEQFF	TGTGCCAGCAGCCCCCGAGGGGGGCGTAAGGGGGTTTATGAGCAGTTCTTC
TRBV7-2	TRBJ2-1	NA	NA	CASSLYGGPYNEQFF	TGTGCCAGCAGCCTCTACGGGGGGCCCTACAATGAGCAGTTCTTC
TRBV6-5	TRBJ2-7	NA	NA	CASSLRGQGLREQYF	TGTGCCAGCAGCCTCCGGGGTCAGGGGCTACGCGAGCAGTACTTC
TRBV2	TRBJ2-2	NA	TRBD2	CASSERRGGAGTGELFF	TGTGCCAGCAGTGAACGTCGCGGGGGGGCCGGGACCGGGGAGCTGTTTTTT
TRBV9	TRBJ1-1	few	NA	CASSLTEGTEAFF	TGTGCCAGCAGCTTAACCGAGGGTACTGAAGCTTTCTTT
TRBV29-1	TRBJ2-7	NA	TRBD1	CSVAQGAFSYEQYF	TGCAGCGTTGCGCAGGGGGCATTCTCCTACGAGCAGTACTTC
TRBV28	TRBJ2-7	NA	TRBD2	CASSTRLAGGYEQYF	TGTGCCAGCAGTACCCGACTAGCGGGAGGCTACGAGCAGTACTTC
TRBV29-1	TRBJ1-2	NA	TRBD1	CSAEGQGADGYTF	TGCAGCGCCGAGGGACAGGGAGCTGATGGCTACACCTTC
TRBV7-2	TRBJ2-7	NA	NA	CASSLELRSYEQYF	TGTGCCAGCAGCTTAGAACTACGGTCCTACGAGCAGTACTTC
TRBV19	TRBJ2-4	NA	TRBD2	CARSGTSGKNIQYF	TGTGCCAGATCCGGGACTAGCGGAAAAAACATTCAGTACTTC
TRBV28	TRBJ1-2	few	NA	CASSFQGPHYGYTF	TGTGCCAGCAGTTTCCAAGGGCCCCACTATGGCTACACCTTC
TRBV30	TRBJ2-1	NA	TRBD2	CAWSKPASGGLYNEQFF	TGTGCCTGGAGCAAACCGGCTAGCGGGGGGTTATACAATGAGCAGTTCTTC
TRBV9	TRBJ1-2	NA	TRBD1	CASSVEGQTTNYGYTF	TGTGCCAGCAGCGTGGAGGGACAGACAACTAACTATGGCTACACCTTC
TRBV10-2	TRBJ2-1	NA	NA	CASSVGAASSYNEQFF	TGCGCCAGCAGTGTGGGGGCCGCGAGCTCCTACAATGAGCAGTTCTTC
TRBV1	TRBJ2-7	NA	NA	CTSSQDLGGRGPYEQYF	TGCACCAGCAGCCAAGATCTTGGCGGCAGGGGGCCTTACGAGCAGTACTTC
TRBV5-5	TRBJ2-7	NA	TRBD1	CASSSPGQGAHEQYF	TGTGCCAGCAGCTCGCCGGGACAGGGGGCTCACGAGCAGTACTTC
TRBV6-1	TRBJ1-5	NA	NA	CASSEEYGAASSNQPQHF	TGTGCCAGCAGTGAAGAATATGGTGCAGCCTCTAGCAATCAGCCCCAGCATTTT
TRBV5-1	TRBJ2-3	few	NA	CASSPQGSDTQYF	TGCGCCAGCAGCCCCCAGGGGTCAGATACGCAGTATTTT
TRBV2	TRBJ1-6	NA	NA	CASSVVSSYNSPLHF	TGTGCCAGCAGTGTGGTGAGCTCCTATAATTCACCCCTCCACTTT
TRBV28	TRBJ1-3	few	NA	CASTIRSSSGNTIYF	TGTGCCAGCACCATACGCAGCTCCTCTGGAAACACCATATATTTT
TRBV5-1	TRBJ2-5	NA	NA	CASRPGRGQETQYF	TGCGCCAGCAGACCGGGTAGGGGCCAAGAGACCCAGTACTTC
TRBV4-3	TRBJ2-1	NA	TRBD2	CASSQLPSGTSGSDEQFF	TGCGCCAGCAGCCAATTACCGTCGGGGACTAGCGGGAGTGATGAGCAGTTCTTC
TRBV6-1	TRBJ2-2	NA	TRBD1	CASRTGEDTGELFF	TGTGCCAGTAGAACAGGGGAAGACACCGGGGAGCTGTTTTTT
TRBV13	TRBJ1-1	NA	TRBD1	CASSTGQGNTEAFF	TGTGCCAGCAGCACGGGACAGGGGAACACTGAAGCTTTCTTT
TRBV5-4	TRBJ2-2	NA	TRBD2	CASSSRGVNTGELFF	TGTGCCAGCAGCTCCCGGGGGGTGAACACCGGGGAGCTGTTTTTT
TRBV11-2	TRBJ2-7	few	NA	CASSLVRGRPYEQYF	TGTGCCAGCAGCTTAGTCCGAGGCAGGCCCTACGAGCAGTACTTC
TRBV7-2	TRBJ2-7	NA	TRBD2	CASSLVSILAGDLYEQYF	TGTGCCAGCAGCTTAGTTTCAATACTAGCGGGAGACCTCTACGAGCAGTACTTC
TRBV29-1	TRBJ1-1	NA	NA	CSGTQANTEAFF	TGCAGCGGTACGCAGGCGAACACTGAAGCTTTCTTT
TRBV5-4	TRBJ2-3	NA	TRBD1	CASSLGEGALNTQYF	TGTGCCAGCAGCCTAGGAGAGGGGGCACTAAATACGCAGTATTTT
TRBV6-5	TRBJ2-1	NA	NA	CASSYSRTAYNEQFF	TGTGCCAGCAGTTACTCGAGGACCGCATACAATGAGCAGTTCTTC
TRBV15	TRBJ1-2	NA	TRBD1	CATSAQGVDYGYTF	TGTGCCACCAGCGCACAGGGGGTGGACTATGGCTACACCTTC
TRBV4-3	TRBJ1-2	NA	TRBD1	CASSQSKGGDYGYTF	TGCGCCAGCAGCCAAAGTAAAGGGGGCGACTATGGCTACACCTTC
TRBV19	TRBJ1-3	NA	NA	CASSIGAGYGNTIYF	TGTGCCAGTAGTATTGGTGCGGGGTACGGAAACACCATATATTTT
TRBV29-1	TRBJ2-2	NA	NA	CSVRRSTGELFF	TGCAGCGTTCGCAGGAGTACCGGGGAGCTGTTTTTT
TRBV13	TRBJ1-4	NA	TRBD1	CASSLVGTGDSNEKLFF	TGTGCCAGCAGCTTAGTGGGAACAGGGGATTCTAATGAAAAACTGTTTTTT
TRBV18	TRBJ2-5	NA	NA	CASSPQVGGETQYF	TGTGCCAGCTCACCACAGGTGGGGGGAGAGACCCAGTACTTC